These 21 T cell receptor beta chains were sequenced from one sample in a study of cytomegalovirus exposure and HLA in healthy donors listed by TCRdb under 2017. The library was obtained by the immunoSEQ multiplex PCR assay. For the multiplex PCR, a mixture combining 60 forward primers for TCR Vbeta segments and 13 reverse primers for TCR Jbeta segments was used. TCRdb limited this immuneACCESS table to in-frame rearrangements with V and J called. A share of clones is missing; checked studies link under half to unresolved V genes, and the rest is unexplained. The sample includes about 120,000 clones, with 73% observed a single time. The top ten clonotypes cover around 4.5% of the sample. Sequencing used PBMCs. Receptor source: a woman aged 40 to 50 in good health and CMV-seronegative.

V is TRBV5-6 and J is TRBJ2-7; 8 bases match TRBD1. With V trimmed by 3 bases and J by 2 bases, 7 bases remained unmatched. The germline CDR1 and CDR2 sequences are SGHDT and YYEEEE. This CDR3 comprises 15 residues. CDR3 sequence reads: CASSWGRTGTYEQYF. CDR3 nucleotides: TGTGCCAGCAGCTGGGGACGGACAGGGACCTACGAGCAGTACTTC. Variable domain in full (rest from reference TRBV5-6 and TRBJ2-7): DAGVTQSPTHLIKTRGQQVTLRCSPKSGHDTVSWYQQALGQGPQFIFQYYEEEERQRGNFPDRFSGHQFPNYSSELNVNALLLGDSALYLCASSWGRTGTYEQYFGPGTRLTVT.

The chain has TRBV5-1 and TRBJ1-3, with 7 bases fitting TRBD1. This CDR3 is built from 16 residues. J was trimmed by 0 bases and V by 1 base; bases with no gene match: 4. The germline gives CDR1 SGHRS, CDR2 YFSETQ. As DNA, the CDR3 is TGCGCCAGCAGCTTGACGACAGGGATCTCTGGAAACACCATATATTTT. This encodes CASSLTTGISGNTIYF.

The CDR3 coding sequence is TGTGCCAGCAGTCAAATAGCGGGAGGGCCGGTTGAGCAGTTCTTC. Its protein is CASSQIAGGPVEQFF. The chain couples TRBV28 to TRBJ2-1, with TRBD2 identical over 11 bases. This CDR3 has 15 residues. The junction had 9 bases not matched to a gene; V was cut back by 5 bases and J by 9 bases. CDR1 is MDHEN and CDR2 is SYDVKM in the germline V gene.

V gene TRBV5-1 combines with J gene TRBJ1-2, with 12 bases matching TRBD1. The CDR3 totals 15 residues. The V and J ends lost 0 bases and 8 bases, in that order; junction bases with no gene match: 5. CDR1 is SGHRS and CDR2 is YFSETQ in the germline V gene. Here the CDR3 DNA reads TGCGCCAGCAGCTTGGCGGGACAGGGGGCTCGGGGCTACACCTTC. This sequence encodes CASSLAGQGARGYTF.

This chain uses TRBV7-2 with TRBJ2-7; D is possibly TRBD2 (5 bases). The V gene lost 5 bases and the J gene lost 4 bases, with 18 bases spanning the gap. Germline assignment: CDR1 SGHTA and CDR2 FQGNSA. The CDR3 sequence is 15 residues long. CDR3 residues: CASSPRPSGDYEQYF. As DNA, the CDR3 is TGTGCCAGCAGCCCTAGACCCAGCGGAGATTACGAGCAGTACTTC.

The chain links TRBV6-5 to TRBJ2-7; D remains ambiguous. This CDR3 contains 14 residues. Per the germline V gene, CDR1 is MNHEY and CDR2 is SVGAGI. Trimming shortened V by 3 bases and J by 4 bases, and 13 bases separated the two germline ends. As DNA, the CDR3 is TGTGCCAGCAGTTATGATAAAGCAAAGTACGAGCAGTACTTC. Translated: CASSYDKAKYEQYF.

The chain recombines TRBV7-7 with TRBJ2-2, with a weak D call TRBD2 (6 bases). CDR1 SSHAT and CDR2 FNYEAQ come from the germline V gene (reference sequence). The CDR3 is 13 residues long. Between the trimmed V and J ends, which lost 4 bases and 7 bases, there was a span of 10 bases. The CDR3 sequence: CASSSRLGGELFF. CDR3 sequence (DNA): TGTGCCAGCAGCTCGAGACTAGGCGGGGAGCTGTTTTTT.

This chain joins TRBV18 and TRBJ1-6; D possibly corresponds to TRBD1 (5 bases). Trimming stripped 2 bases from V and 10 bases from J, with 9 bases between. In germline, CDR1 is KGHSH, CDR2 LQKENI. This CDR3 has 13 amino acids. The CDR3: CASSPGHQSPLHF. The CDR3 nucleotides read TGTGCCAGCTCACCAGGACACCAATCACCCCTCCACTTT.

This chain uses TRBV28 with TRBJ1-4; 9 bases match TRBD1. Germline V lookup: CDR1 MDHEN, CDR2 SYDVKM. The CDR3 contains 18 residues. The ends lost 6 bases at V and 7 bases at J; junction bases unmatched: 18. The CDR3 protein is CASSRPTGGRQFGEKLFF. CDR3 DNA sequence: TGTGCCAGCAGCCGACCCACAGGGGGCAGGCAATTTGGTGAAAAACTGTTTTTT.

The rearrangement joins TRBV5-3 to TRBJ1-1; D is undetermined. TRBV5-3 is filed as an ORF, its function uncertain. Trimming left V 2 bases short and J 2 bases short, with 19 bases between. This CDR3 has 17 residues. The CDR3 coding sequence is TGTGCCAGAAGCTTAATGGAGGCGGCAGGCCGAAACACTGAAGCTTTCTTT. Protein: CARSLMEAAGRNTEAFF.

This rearrangement joins TRBV21-1 to TRBJ1-2. TRBV21-1 is assigned pseudogene status. The CDR3 consists of 11 residues. The CDR3 reads CASSKANGYTF. The CDR3 nucleotides read TGTGCCAGCAGCAAAGCTAATGGCTACACCTTC.

This chain links TRBV10-2 with TRBJ2-5; the match to TRBD1 covers 7 bases. Trimming took 6 bases from V and 4 from J; bases not matched to a gene: 8. CDR3 length: 14 residues. CDR1 and CDR2 (germline): WSHSY, SAAADI. The CDR3 DNA follows: TGCGCCAGCAGGAAGACAGGGTCCGGAGAGACCCAGTACTTC. It yields the protein CASRKTGSGETQYF.

The chain is built from TRBV9 and TRBJ2-1, with TRBD2 identical over 12 bases. The CDR3 spans 16 residues. Germline lookup yields CDR1 SGDLS and CDR2 YYNGEE. V lost 4 bases to trimming and J lost 1 base; unmatched junction nucleotides: 3. The chain's CDR3 is CASSHGTSGSYNEQFF. CDR3 DNA sequence: TGTGCCAGCAGCCACGGGACTAGCGGGTCCTACAATGAGCAGTTCTTC. The full variable domain, completed using reference TRBV9 and TRBJ2-1, is DSGVTQTPKHLITATGQRVTLRCSPRSGDLSVYWYQQSLDQGLQFLIQYYNGEERAKGNILERFSAQQFPDLHSELNLSSLELGDSALYFCASSHGTSGSYNEQFFGPGTRLTVL.

V usage is TRBV6-6 and J usage is TRBJ1-5; no clear D gene. The CDR3 length is 14 residues. The germline V and J ends were trimmed by 2 bases and 11 bases, with 16 bases remaining between them. Germline V gene lookup returns CDR1 MNHNY and CDR2 SVGAGI (reference sequence). The CDR3 here is CASSYRQAGGAQHF. The DNA for the CDR3 is TGTGCCAGCAGTTACCGGCAGGCCGGCGGGGCCCAGCATTTT.

The count of this clone is one. V and J are TRBV5-8 and TRBJ1-2, with 9 bases matching TRBD1. Germline trimming cut 4 bases from V and 4 bases from J; bases unmatched to any gene: 5. The CDR3 is made up of 14 amino acids. Germline V gives CDR1 SGHTS, CDR2 YDEGEE. CDR3 DNA sequence: TGTGCCAGCAGCCTTAGGACAGGGGCCTATGGCTACACCTTC. It codes for CASSLRTGAYGYTF.

The V and J genes are TRBV27 and TRBJ1-1; TRBD1 might be the D (6 bases). Trimming removed 5 bases from V and 1 base from J, with 11 bases in between. Looked up from germline, CDR1 is MNHEY and CDR2 is SMNVEV (reference sequence). This CDR3 is built from 14 residues. The CDR3 loop reads CASSLSRGNTEAFF. CDR3 DNA: TGTGCCAGCAGTCTTTCCAGGGGGAACACTGAAGCTTTCTTT.

The chain links TRBV6-5 to TRBJ1-2, with 9 positions matching TRBD1. V gave up 7 bases and J gave up 10 bases; unmatched junction bases: 10. The CDR3 loop spans 13 amino acids. Germline V gene sequence: CDR1 MNHEY, CDR2 SVGAGI. CDR3 region: CASTEPAQGAYTF. The DNA for the CDR3 is TGTGCCAGCACCGAACCCGCACAGGGGGCCTACACCTTC.

This chain connects TRBV6-5 to TRBJ2-1, with 8 bases fitting TRBD2. This CDR3 contains 16 residues. J was trimmed by 8 bases and V by 0 bases; bases with no gene match: 9. Germline V gene sequence: CDR1 MNHEY, CDR2 SVGAGI. The CDR3 reads CASSYSRSGRVDEQFF. CDR3 coding DNA: TGTGCCAGCAGTTACTCGAGGAGCGGGAGAGTGGATGAGCAGTTCTTC.

In DNA form, the CDR3 reads TGTGCCAGCAGTGATCAGGCACTAGCGCAAGATACGCAGTATTTT. Translation gives CASSDQALAQDTQYF. The chain is built from TRBV2 and TRBJ2-3; 7 bases align to TRBD2. The CDR3 totals 15 residues. V shed 3 bases and J 5 bases; nucleotides not matched to a gene: 8. The V gene's germline CDR1 is SNHLY and CDR2 FYNNEI.

The chain couples TRBV2 to TRBJ1-1; D possibly corresponds to TRBD1 (5 bases). Germline lookup yields CDR1 SNHLY and CDR2 FYNNEI. The CDR3 is 16 amino acids. The V end was cut by 0 bases, the J end by 4 bases, with 15 bases between. Here the CDR3 reads CASSEAEGGVGTEAFF. In DNA form, the CDR3 reads TGTGCCAGCAGTGAAGCGGAGGGAGGGGTGGGCACTGAAGCTTTCTTT.

The genes are TRBV28 and TRBJ2-1; 10 nucleotides agree with TRBD2. The length of the CDR3 is 17 residues. V lost 6 bases and J lost 1; bases outside the gene matches: 9. Germline V lookup: CDR1 MDHEN, CDR2 SYDVKM. CDR3 nucleotides: TGTGCCAGCAGGGGGCCGGGACTAGCGCCTTCCTACAATGAGCAGTTCTTC. This codes for CASRGPGLAPSYNEQFF.